Presented here are 28 T cell receptor beta chains from one specimen sequenced in a study of multiple sclerosis patients with progressive multifocal leukoencephalopathy. Assay used: immunoSEQ multiplex PCR; TCRdb lists only in-frame clones, some missing. Of fewer than 35,000 clones listed, roughly 90% were seen once; the top ten hold roughly 1.5%. Time point meaning: before natalizumab initiation. Specimen: PBMCs. These receptor sequences come from a human donor with multiple sclerosis.

This chain links TRBV21-1 with TRBJ2-4. TRBV21-1 is tagged as a pseudogene. The CDR3 spans 17 residues. Written as DNA, the CDR3 is TGTGCCAGCAGCCCACCCCCCGGGGGCCCAGCCAAAAACATTCAGTACTTC. Encoded protein: CASSPPPGGPAKNIQYF.

The CDR3 region is CASSFGASTGELFF. The CDR3 region has the DNA TGTGCCAGCAGCTTTGGGGCTAGCACCGGGGAGCTGTTTTTT. This chain links TRBV7-2 with TRBJ2-2; D might be TRBD1 (5 bases). There are 14 residues in the CDR3. CDR1 and CDR2 (germline): SGHTA, FQGNSA. V lost 3 bases and J lost 4, with 9 bases in between.

The chain links TRBV7-2 to TRBJ2-4; 7 bases are a match to TRBD2. From germline, CDR1 is SGHTA and CDR2 FQGNSA. V dropped 0 bases and J dropped 4; count of bases not matched to a gene: 0. The CDR3 covers 14 residues. CDR3 region: CASSLAAGKNIQYF. CDR3 bases: TGTGCCAGCAGCTTAGCAGCGGGAAAAAACATTCAGTACTTC.

This clone was seen just once. The chain has TRBV4-3 and TRBJ1-2; D call uncertain. V gave up 0 bases and J gave up 8 bases, with 13 bases separating them. This CDR3 is 14 amino acids long. The V gene's germline CDR1 is LGHNA and CDR2 YSLEER. CDR3 sequence (DNA): TGCGCCAGCAGCCAAGATCCCTATGTGGGCGGCTACACCTTC. Translating gives CASSQDPYVGGYTF.

The J gene is TRBJ2-7, the V gene TRBV9, with 12 bases lining up with TRBD2. Germline values: CDR1 SGDLS, CDR2 YYNGEE. J lost 7 bases, V lost 2 bases, and 7 bases had no gene match. This CDR3 has 15 amino acids. For the CDR3, the DNA is TGTGCCAGCAGCGTGACTAGCGGGAGTGCGGAAGAGCAGTACTTC. Amino acids: CASSVTSGSAEEQYF.

The gene calls are TRBV7-8 and TRBJ1-5; maybe TRBD1 (6 bases). The CDR3 loop spans 15 amino acids. Germline V gene sequence: CDR1 SGHVS, CDR2 FQNEAQ. With 7 bases removed from V and 0 bases from J, the gap between germline ends came to 13 bases. CDR3: CASTLGTNSNQPQHF. CDR3 nucleotide sequence: TGTGCCAGCACCTTGGGGACAAATAGCAATCAGCCCCAGCATTTT.

The chain is built from TRBV10-2 and TRBJ1-1, with unresolved D. This CDR3 spans 15 amino acids. Trimming pared 7 bases from V and 4 bases from J, leaving 19 bases between. Germline CDR1 WSHSY, CDR2 SAAADI. The CDR3 sequence is CASTPNRAFLTEAFF. In nucleotides, the CDR3 is TGCGCCAGCACTCCAAACCGGGCCTTCCTCACTGAAGCTTTCTTT.

The V and J genes are TRBV6-5 and TRBJ2-3; D remains unclear. This CDR3 is built from 13 residues. Looked up from germline, CDR1 is MNHEY and CDR2 is SVGAGI. V was pared by 2 bases and J by 2 bases, with 5 bases between. This CDR3 is CASSYRHTDTQYF. DNA for the CDR3: TGTGCCAGCAGTTACCGCCACACAGATACGCAGTATTTT.

The V and J genes are TRBV5-1 and TRBJ2-7; possible D gene TRBD2, 6 bases. The CDR3 length is 15 residues. Germline V gene data show CDR1 as SGHRS and CDR2 as YFSETQ. The V end lost 1 base, the J end lost 1 base, and 12 bases lay between the germline ends. The CDR3 region has the DNA TGCGCCAGCAGCTTGCGCGGGGCGGTATCCTACGAGCAGTACTTC. Protein: CASSLRGAVSYEQYF.

This clone was observed a single time. The chain employs TRBV6-6 and TRBJ2-1; weak D call: TRBD1 (6 bases). Germline V lookup: CDR1 MNHNY, CDR2 SVGAGI (reference sequence). V was cut by 4 bases and J by 1 base, with 11 bases left in between. This CDR3 comprises 15 residues. The CDR3 sequence is CASSLGGRSYNEQFF. The DNA for the CDR3 is TGTGCCAGCAGTTTAGGGGGAAGGTCCTACAATGAGCAGTTCTTC.

J is TRBJ2-1 and V is TRBV13; TRBD2 matches 8 bases. V lost 3 bases to trimming and J lost 12 bases; unmatched junction nucleotides: 4. The length of the CDR3 is 12 residues. The germline V gene encodes CDR1 PRHDT and CDR2 FYEKMQ (reference sequence). CDR3 nucleotides: TGTGCCAGCAGCTTCCGGGGGGGCCCGCAGTTCTTC. Protein sequence: CASSFRGGPQFF.

V gene TRBV28 combines with J gene TRBJ1-5, with 9 bases that match TRBD1. J gave up 4 bases and V 7 bases, and 8 bases lay outside the gene matches. Germline V gene sequence: CDR1 MDHEN, CDR2 SYDVKM. The CDR3 is 15 amino acids. The CDR3 DNA is TGTGCCAGCACCCAAAGGGACAGGGAGAATCAGCCCCAGCATTTT. This encodes CASTQRDRENQPQHF.

The V call is TRBV28, the J call TRBJ2-7, with TRBD2 as a possible D gene (7 bases). Trimming removed 8 bases at V and 0 bases at J, with 14 bases between. CDR1 is MDHEN, CDR2 SYDVKM, per germline. This CDR3 comprises 14 residues. CDR3 sequence reads: CASYGGAGSYEQYF. The DNA for the CDR3 is TGTGCCAGCTATGGGGGGGCAGGCTCCTACGAGCAGTACTTC.

CDR3 nucleotide sequence: TGTGCCAGCTCACCACTGGCGGGAGGAGAGGTAGATACGCAGTATTTT. It yields the protein CASSPLAGGEVDTQYF. The V call is TRBV18, the J call TRBJ2-3; 8 bases are shared with TRBD2. The CDR3 totals 16 residues. The V segment lost 1 base and the J segment 5 bases; nucleotides outside the gene matches: 8. Germline lookup yields CDR1 KGHSH and CDR2 LQKENI.

The chain carries TRBV19 and TRBJ2-6, with D uncertain. The CDR3 runs 10 residues. The germline CDR1 and CDR2 sequences are LNHDA and SQIVND (reference sequence). The CDR3 DNA follows: TGTGGGACTGGGGCCAACGTCCTGACTTTC. Its translation: CGTGANVLTF.

This clone was seen a handful of times. The chain uses TRBV10-3 and TRBJ1-1; D gene ambiguous. V shed 0 bases and J shed 10 bases, with 9 bases lying between them. The germline V gene has CDR1 ENHRY and CDR2 SYGVKD. This CDR3 has 12 residues. The CDR3 here is CAISESWQRAFF. For the CDR3, the DNA is TGTGCCATCAGTGAGTCATGGCAGAGAGCTTTCTTT.

The chain uses TRBV9 and TRBJ2-1; tentative D call: TRBD2 (5 bases). Germline CDR1 and CDR2: SGDLS and YYNGEE. Deletions cut 0 bases from V and 8 bases from J, with 18 bases between. CDR3 size: 16 residues. Written as DNA, the CDR3 is TGTGCCAGCAGCGTAGGGCTCCCCCGCAGAGCGGATGAGCAGTTCTTC. Its translation: CASSVGLPRRADEQFF.

V and J are TRBV15 and TRBJ2-3; D remains unclear. Between the trimmed V and J ends, which lost 1 base and 6 bases, there was a span of 5 bases. Germline V gene data show CDR1 as LNHNV and CDR2 as YYDKDF (reference sequence). CDR3 length: 12 amino acids. CDR3 nucleotide sequence: TGTGCCACCAGCAGAGTCCCGGATACGCAGTATTTT. Amino acid sequence: CATSRVPDTQYF.

The chain has TRBV4-3 and TRBJ2-7; D not resolved. Trimming removed 4 bases at V and 2 bases at J, with 9 bases between. The CDR3 consists of 13 residues. Germline V gives CDR1 LGHNA, CDR2 YSLEER. Here the CDR3 reads CASSPDVAYEQYF. CDR3 coding DNA: TGCGCCAGCAGCCCGGACGTCGCCTACGAGCAGTACTTC.

This chain uses TRBV4-3 with TRBJ1-5; D is unclear. CDR1 and CDR2 from the germline V gene are LGHNA and YSLEER. The CDR3 totals 16 residues. Trimming removed 0 bases from V and 7 bases from J, with 16 bases in between. The DNA for the CDR3 is TGCGCCAGCAGCCAAGATCTCAGGTTTCCCAACCAGCCCCAGCATTTT. It encodes CASSQDLRFPNQPQHF.

The chain couples TRBV6-5 to TRBJ2-1; D perhaps matches TRBD2 (5 bases). V lost 6 bases, J lost 10 bases, and 16 bases lay in between. This CDR3 spans 13 amino acids. The V gene's germline CDR1 is MNHEY and CDR2 SVGAGI. CDR3 amino acids: CASRLGPAGEQFF. The CDR3 nucleotides are TGTGCCAGCAGACTAGGGCCCGCAGGCGAGCAGTTCTTC.

CDR3 coding DNA: TGTGCCAGCAGTGTCCTCAGGGGGGATGAGCAGTTCTTC. It specifies CASSVLRGDEQFF. This sequence joins TRBV6-1 and TRBJ2-1; TRBD1 might be the D (7 bases). Germline CDR1 is MNHNS and CDR2 is SASEGT. The CDR3 spans 13 residues. Between the trimmed V and J ends, which lost 4 bases and 8 bases, there was a span of 12 bases.

V is TRBV6-5 and J is TRBJ2-7; D gene ambiguous. The CDR3 is 16 residues long. Looked up from germline, CDR1 is MNHEY and CDR2 is SVGAGI. Trimming cost V 0 bases and J 2 bases, with 14 bases left between them. CDR3 amino acids: CASSYSTGIPPYEQYF. The CDR3 DNA reads as TGTGCCAGCAGTTACTCGACGGGCATCCCACCCTACGAGCAGTACTTC.

The J gene is TRBJ2-2, the V gene TRBV7-9, with D perhaps TRBD1 (7 bases). Trimming took 4 bases from V and 6 from J, leaving 15 bases between them. CDR1 is SEHNR, CDR2 FQNEAQ, per germline (reference sequence). The CDR3 spans 15 residues. CDR3 in DNA: TGTGCCAGCAGCTGGGGGGACAGCAGGTCCGGGGAGCTGTTTTTT. The encoded protein is CASSWGDSRSGELFF.

The chain carries TRBV10-1 and TRBJ2-1, with 10 positions matching TRBD1. The V segment lost 2 bases and the J segment 7 bases; nucleotides outside the gene matches: 5. Per the germline V gene, CDR1 is WNHNN and CDR2 is SYGVQD (reference sequence). The CDR3 spans 15 residues. In nucleotides, the CDR3 is TGCGCCAGCAGTGAGCCCGGGACAGGGGTGAATGAGCAGTTCTTC. Its translation is CASSEPGTGVNEQFF.

The rearrangement links TRBV30 to TRBJ1-2; D is unclear. Trimming removed 4 bases at V and 2 bases at J, with 17 bases between. Germline loops: CDR1 GTSNPN, CDR2 SVGIG (reference sequence). The CDR3 is 15 residues long. The CDR3 DNA follows: TGTGCCTGGAAACGGCTGACCCTAAAGAACTATGGCTACACCTTC. It is translated as CAWKRLTLKNYGYTF.

This sequence joins TRBV7-6 and TRBJ1-1; no definite D call. The CDR3 has 14 residues. V was shortened by 4 bases and J by 0 bases, with 9 bases between the two germline ends. Per the germline V gene, CDR1 is SGHVS and CDR2 is FNYEAQ. CDR3 coding DNA: TGTGCCAGCAGCTCTAGGGCGGTGAACACTGAAGCTTTCTTT. Amino acids: CASSSRAVNTEAFF.

This chain uses TRBV19 with TRBJ1-2; unclear D gene. Trimming pared 2 bases from V and 2 bases from J, leaving 0 bases between. The CDR3 extends over 11 amino acids. The germline gives CDR1 LNHDA, CDR2 SQIVND (reference sequence). The CDR3 protein is CASSINYGYTF. The CDR3 DNA follows: TGTGCCAGTAGTATAAACTATGGCTACACCTTC.